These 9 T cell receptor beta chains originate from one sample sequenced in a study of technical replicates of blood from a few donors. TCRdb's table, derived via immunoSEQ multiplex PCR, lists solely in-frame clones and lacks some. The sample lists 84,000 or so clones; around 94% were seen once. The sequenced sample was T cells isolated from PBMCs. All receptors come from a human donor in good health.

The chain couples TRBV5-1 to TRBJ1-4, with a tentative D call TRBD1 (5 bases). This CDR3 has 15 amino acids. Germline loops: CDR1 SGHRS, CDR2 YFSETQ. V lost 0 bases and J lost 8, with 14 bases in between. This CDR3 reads CASSLGSQGWEKLFF. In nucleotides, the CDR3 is TGCGCCAGCAGCTTGGGATCCCAGGGTTGGGAAAAACTGTTTTTT.

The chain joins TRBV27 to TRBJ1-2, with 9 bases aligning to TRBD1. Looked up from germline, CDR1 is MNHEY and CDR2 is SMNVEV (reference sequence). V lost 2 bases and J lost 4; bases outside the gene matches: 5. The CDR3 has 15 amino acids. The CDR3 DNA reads TGTGCCAGCAGTTTACGTCCGGGACAGGGCTATGGCTACACCTTC. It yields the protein CASSLRPGQGYGYTF.

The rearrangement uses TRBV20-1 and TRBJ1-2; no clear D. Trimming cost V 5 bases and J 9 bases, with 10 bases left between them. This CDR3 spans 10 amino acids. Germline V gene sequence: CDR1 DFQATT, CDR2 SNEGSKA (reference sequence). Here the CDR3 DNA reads TGCAGTGCTCCGGTTTCTAGCTACACCTTC. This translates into CSAPVSSYTF.

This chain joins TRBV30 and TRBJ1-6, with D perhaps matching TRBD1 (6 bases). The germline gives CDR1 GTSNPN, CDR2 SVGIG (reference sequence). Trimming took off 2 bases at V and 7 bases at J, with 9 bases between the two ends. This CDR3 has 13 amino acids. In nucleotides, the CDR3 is TGTGCCTGGAGTAAAACAGGGAATTCACCCCTCCACTTT. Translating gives CAWSKTGNSPLHF. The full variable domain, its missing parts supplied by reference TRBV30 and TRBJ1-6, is SQTIHQWPATLVQPVGSPLSLECTVEGTSNPNLYWYRQAAGRGLQLLFYSVGIGQISSEVPQNLSASRPQDRQFILSSKKLLLSDSGFYLCAWSKTGNSPLHFGNGTRLTVT.

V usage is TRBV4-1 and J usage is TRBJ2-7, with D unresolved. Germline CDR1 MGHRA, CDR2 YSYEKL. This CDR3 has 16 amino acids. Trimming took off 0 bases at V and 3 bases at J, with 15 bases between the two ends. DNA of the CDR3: TGCGCCAGCAGCCAAGATTTAGAGTCTAGGCACTACGAGCAGTACTTC. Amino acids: CASSQDLESRHYEQYF.

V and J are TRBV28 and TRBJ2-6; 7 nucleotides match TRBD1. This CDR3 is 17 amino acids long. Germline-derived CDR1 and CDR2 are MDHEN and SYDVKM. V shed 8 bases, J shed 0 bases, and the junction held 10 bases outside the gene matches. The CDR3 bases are TGTGCCAGCGTACGCCCGGGACAGATCTCTGGGGCCAACGTCCTGACTTTC. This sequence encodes CASVRPGQISGANVLTF. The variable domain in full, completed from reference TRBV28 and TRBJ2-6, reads DVKVTQSSRYLVKRTGEKVFLECVQDMDHENMFWYRQDPGLGLRLIYFSYDVKMKEKGDIPEGYSVSREKKERFSLILESASTNQTSMYLCASVRPGQISGANVLTFGAGSRLTVL.

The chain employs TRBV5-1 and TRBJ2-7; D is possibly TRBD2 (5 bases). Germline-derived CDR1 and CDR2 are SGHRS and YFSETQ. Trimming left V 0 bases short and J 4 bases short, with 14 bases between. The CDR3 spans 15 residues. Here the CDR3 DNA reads TGCGCCAGCAGCTTGGATGGAGCGGATGTTTACGAGCAGTACTTC. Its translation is CASSLDGADVYEQYF. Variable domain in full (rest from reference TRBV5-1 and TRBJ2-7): KAGVTQTPRYLIKTRGQQVTLSCSPISGHRSVSWYQQTPGQGLQFLFEYFSETQRNKGNFPGRFSGRQFSNSRSEMNVSTLELGDSALYLCASSLDGADVYEQYFGPGTRLTVT.

As DNA, the CDR3 is TGTGCCAGCAGTTGGAGACAGGGAGATGAGCAGTTCTTC. It yields the protein CASSWRQGDEQFF. The chain combines TRBV28 with TRBJ2-1; 7 bases map to TRBD1. Trimming cost V 4 bases and J 8 bases; bases outside gene matches: 5. CDR1 and CDR2 (germline): MDHEN, SYDVKM. The CDR3 is 13 residues long.

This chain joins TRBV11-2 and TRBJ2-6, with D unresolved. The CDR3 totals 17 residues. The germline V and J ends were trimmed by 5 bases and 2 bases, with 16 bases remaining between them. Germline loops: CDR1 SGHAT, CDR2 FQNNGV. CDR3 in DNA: TGTGCCAGCAGCCTTAGTTGGTCTTTGACTGGGGCCAACGTCCTGACTTTC. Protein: CASSLSWSLTGANVLTF.